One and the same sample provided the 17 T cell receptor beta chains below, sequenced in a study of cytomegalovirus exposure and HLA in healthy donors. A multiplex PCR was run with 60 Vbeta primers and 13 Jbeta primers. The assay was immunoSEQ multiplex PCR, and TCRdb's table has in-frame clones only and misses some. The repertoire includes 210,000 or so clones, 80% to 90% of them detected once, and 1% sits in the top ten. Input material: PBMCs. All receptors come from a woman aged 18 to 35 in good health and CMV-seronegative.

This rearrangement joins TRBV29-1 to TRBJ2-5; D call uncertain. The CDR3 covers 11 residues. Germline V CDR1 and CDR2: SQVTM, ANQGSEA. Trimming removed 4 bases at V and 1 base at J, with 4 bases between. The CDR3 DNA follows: TGCAGCGTTGCCGGCCAAGAGACCCAGTACTTC. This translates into CSVAGQETQYF. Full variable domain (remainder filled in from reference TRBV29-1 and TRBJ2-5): SAVISQKPSRDICQRGTSLTIQCQVDSQVTMMFWYRQQPGQSLTLIATANQGSEATYESGFVIDKFPISRPNLTFSTLTVSNMSPEDSSIYLCSVAGQETQYFGPGTRLLVL.

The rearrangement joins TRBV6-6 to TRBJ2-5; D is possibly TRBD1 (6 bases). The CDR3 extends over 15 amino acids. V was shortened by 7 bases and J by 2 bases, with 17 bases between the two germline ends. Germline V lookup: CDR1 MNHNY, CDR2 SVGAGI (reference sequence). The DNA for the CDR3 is TGTGCCAGCACCCCGTCGGACAGCCGTCAAGAGACCCAGTACTTC. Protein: CASTPSDSRQETQYF.

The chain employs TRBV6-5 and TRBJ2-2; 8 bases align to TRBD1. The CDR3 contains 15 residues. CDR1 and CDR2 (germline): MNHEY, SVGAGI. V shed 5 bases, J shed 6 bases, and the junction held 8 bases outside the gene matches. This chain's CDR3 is CASSRTGNTAGELFF. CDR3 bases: TGTGCCAGCAGTCGGACAGGGAACACCGCCGGGGAGCTGTTTTTT.

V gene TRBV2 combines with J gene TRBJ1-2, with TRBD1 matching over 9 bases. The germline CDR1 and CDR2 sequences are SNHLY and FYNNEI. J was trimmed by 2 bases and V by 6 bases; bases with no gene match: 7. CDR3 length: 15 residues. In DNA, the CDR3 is TGTGCCAGCAGCGACTGGACAGGGGTGAACTATGGCTACACCTTC. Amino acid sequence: CASSDWTGVNYGYTF. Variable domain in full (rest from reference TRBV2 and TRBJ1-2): EPEVTQTPSHQVTQMGQEVILRCVPISNHLYFYWYRQILGQKVEFLVSFYNNEISEKSEIFDDQFSVERPDGSNFTLKIRSTKLEDSAMYFCASSDWTGVNYGYTFGSGTRLTVV.

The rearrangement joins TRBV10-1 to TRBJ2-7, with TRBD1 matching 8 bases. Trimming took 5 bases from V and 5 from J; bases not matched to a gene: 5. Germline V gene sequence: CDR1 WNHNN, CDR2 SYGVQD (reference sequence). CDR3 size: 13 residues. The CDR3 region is CASSKDRANEQYF. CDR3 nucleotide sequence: TGCGCCAGCAGTAAGGACAGGGCCAACGAGCAGTACTTC.

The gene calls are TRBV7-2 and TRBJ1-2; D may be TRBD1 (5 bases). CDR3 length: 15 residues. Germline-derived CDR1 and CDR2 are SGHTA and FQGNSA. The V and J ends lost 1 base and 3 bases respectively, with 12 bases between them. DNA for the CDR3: TGTGCCAGCAGCTTAGGCGACAGAAACTACTATGGCTACACCTTC. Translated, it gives CASSLGDRNYYGYTF.

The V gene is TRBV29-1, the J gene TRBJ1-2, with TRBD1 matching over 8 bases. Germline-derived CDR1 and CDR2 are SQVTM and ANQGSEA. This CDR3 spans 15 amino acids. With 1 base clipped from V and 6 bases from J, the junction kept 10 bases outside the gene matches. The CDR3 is CSVEAAGTGPDGYTF. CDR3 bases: TGCAGCGTTGAAGCGGCCGGGACAGGCCCTGATGGCTACACCTTC. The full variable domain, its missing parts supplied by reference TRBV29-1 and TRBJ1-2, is SAVISQKPSRDICQRGTSLTIQCQVDSQVTMMFWYRQQPGQSLTLIATANQGSEATYESGFVIDKFPISRPNLTFSTLTVSNMSPEDSSIYLCSVEAAGTGPDGYTFGSGTRLTVV.

The CDR3 protein is CASSRMDRGPGNTIYF. The CDR3 DNA reads TGTGCCAGCAGCCGCATGGACAGGGGGCCCGGAAACACCATATATTTT. This sequence joins TRBV11-1 and TRBJ1-3; TRBD1 matches at 11 bases. The CDR3 is made up of 16 amino acids. Unmatched junction bases numbered 7, after V lost 5 bases and J lost 4 bases. The V gene's germline CDR1 is SGHAT and CDR2 FQDESV (reference sequence).

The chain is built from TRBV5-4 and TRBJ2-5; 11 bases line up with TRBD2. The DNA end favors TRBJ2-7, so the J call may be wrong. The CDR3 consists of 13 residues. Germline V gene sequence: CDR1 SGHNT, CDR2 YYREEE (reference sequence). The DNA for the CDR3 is TGTGCCAGCAAGACTAGCGGGACGGTCGAGCAGTACTTC. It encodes CASKTSGTVEQYF.

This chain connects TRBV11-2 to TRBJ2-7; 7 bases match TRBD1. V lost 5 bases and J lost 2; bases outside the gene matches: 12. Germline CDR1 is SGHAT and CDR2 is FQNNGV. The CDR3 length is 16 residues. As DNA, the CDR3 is TGTGCCAGCAGCCCATTACCGGGACAGCGCGCCTACGAGCAGTACTTC. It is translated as CASSPLPGQRAYEQYF.

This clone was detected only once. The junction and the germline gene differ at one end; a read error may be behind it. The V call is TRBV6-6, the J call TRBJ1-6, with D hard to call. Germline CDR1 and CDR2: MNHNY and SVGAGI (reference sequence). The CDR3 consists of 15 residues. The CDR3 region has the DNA TGTGCCAGCCTTGCTATCTGGGGAGATAACTCACCCCTCCACTTT. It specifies CASLAIWGDNSPLHF.

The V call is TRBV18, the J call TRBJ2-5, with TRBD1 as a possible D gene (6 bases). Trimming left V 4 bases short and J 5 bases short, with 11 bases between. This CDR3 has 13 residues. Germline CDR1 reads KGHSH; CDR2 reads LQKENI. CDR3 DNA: TGTGCCAGCTCACAGGGGGTAGTGGAGACCCAGTACTTC. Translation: CASSQGVVETQYF. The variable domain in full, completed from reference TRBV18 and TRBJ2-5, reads NAGVMQNPRHLVRRRGQEARLRCSPMKGHSHVYWYRQLPEEGLKFMVYLQKENIIDESGMPKERFSAEFPKEGPSILRIQQVVRGDSAAYFCASSQGVVETQYFGPGTRLLVL.

Written as DNA, the CDR3 is TGTGCCAGCATCAAAAGTGGGATAGCGGGGGGGCAGAACGAGCAGTACTTC. Translating it yields CASIKSGIAGGQNEQYF. The chain employs TRBV7-2 and TRBJ2-7; 11 bases fit TRBD2. Germline V gene data show CDR1 as SGHTA and CDR2 as FQGNSA. The ends lost 7 bases at V and 5 bases at J; junction bases unmatched: 16. CDR3 length equals 17 residues.

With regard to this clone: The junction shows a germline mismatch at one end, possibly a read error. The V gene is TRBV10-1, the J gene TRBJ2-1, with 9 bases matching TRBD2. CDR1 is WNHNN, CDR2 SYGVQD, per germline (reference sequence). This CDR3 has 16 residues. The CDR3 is CASSGQRGADYDEQFF. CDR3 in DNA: TGCGCCAGCAGCGGGCAGCGGGGGGCCGACTACGATGAGCAGTTCTTC.

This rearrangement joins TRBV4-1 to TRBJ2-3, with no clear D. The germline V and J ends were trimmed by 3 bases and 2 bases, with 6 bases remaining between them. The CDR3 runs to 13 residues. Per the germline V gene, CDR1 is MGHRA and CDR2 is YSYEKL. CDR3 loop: CASSQGTTDTQYF. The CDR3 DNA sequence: TGCGCCAGCAGCCAGGGCACCACAGATACGCAGTATTTT.

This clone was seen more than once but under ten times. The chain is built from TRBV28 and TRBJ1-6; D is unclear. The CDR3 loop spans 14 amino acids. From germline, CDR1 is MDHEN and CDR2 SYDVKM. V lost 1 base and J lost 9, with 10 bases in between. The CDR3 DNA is TGTGCCAGCAGTTTATCATCTAGGCGTTCACCCCTCCACTTT. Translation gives CASSLSSRRSPLHF.

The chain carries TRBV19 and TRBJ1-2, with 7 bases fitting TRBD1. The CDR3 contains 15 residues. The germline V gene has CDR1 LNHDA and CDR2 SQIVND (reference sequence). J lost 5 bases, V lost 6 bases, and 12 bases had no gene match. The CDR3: CASSAPDRALYGYTF. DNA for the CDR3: TGTGCCAGTAGCGCCCCCGACAGGGCCTTATATGGCTACACCTTC.